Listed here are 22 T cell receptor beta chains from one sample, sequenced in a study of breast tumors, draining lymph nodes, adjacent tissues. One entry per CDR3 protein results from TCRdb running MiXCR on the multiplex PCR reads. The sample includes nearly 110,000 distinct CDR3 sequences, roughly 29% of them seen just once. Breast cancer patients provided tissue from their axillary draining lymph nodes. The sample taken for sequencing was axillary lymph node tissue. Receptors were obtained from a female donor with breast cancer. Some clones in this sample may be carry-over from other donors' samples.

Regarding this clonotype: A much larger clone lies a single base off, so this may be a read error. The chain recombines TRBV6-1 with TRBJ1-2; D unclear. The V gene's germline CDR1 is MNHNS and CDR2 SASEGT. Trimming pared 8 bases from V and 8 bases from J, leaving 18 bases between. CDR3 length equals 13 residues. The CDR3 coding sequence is TGTGCCAGCGAGCGACGGAACCTTGGGGGCTACACCTTC. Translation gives CASERRNLGGYTF.

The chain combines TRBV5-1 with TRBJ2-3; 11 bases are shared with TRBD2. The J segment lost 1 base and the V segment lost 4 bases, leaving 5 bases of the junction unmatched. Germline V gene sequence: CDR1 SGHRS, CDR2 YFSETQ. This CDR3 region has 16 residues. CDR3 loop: CASSLTSGSGTDTQYF. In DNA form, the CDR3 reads TGCGCCAGCAGCCTTACTAGCGGGAGTGGCACAGATACGCAGTATTTT. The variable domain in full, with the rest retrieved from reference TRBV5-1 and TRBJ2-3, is KAGVTQTPRYLIKTRGQQVTLSCSPISGHRSVSWYQQTPGQGLQFLFEYFSETQRNKGNFPGRFSGRQFSNSRSEMNVSTLELGDSALYLCASSLTSGSGTDTQYFGPGTRLTVL.

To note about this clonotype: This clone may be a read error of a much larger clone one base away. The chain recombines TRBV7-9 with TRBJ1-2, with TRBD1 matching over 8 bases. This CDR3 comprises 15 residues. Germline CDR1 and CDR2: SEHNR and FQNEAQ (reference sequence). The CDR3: CASSQGQARIGGYPF. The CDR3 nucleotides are TGTGCCAGCAGCCAGGGACAGGCTAGGATCGGTGGCTACCCCTTC.

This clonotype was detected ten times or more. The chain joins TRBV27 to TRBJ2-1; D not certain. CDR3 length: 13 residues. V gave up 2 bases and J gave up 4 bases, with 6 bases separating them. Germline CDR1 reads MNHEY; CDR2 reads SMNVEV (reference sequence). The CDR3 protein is CASSLNLYNEQFF. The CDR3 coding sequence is TGTGCCAGCAGTTTAAACCTTTACAATGAGCAGTTCTTC.

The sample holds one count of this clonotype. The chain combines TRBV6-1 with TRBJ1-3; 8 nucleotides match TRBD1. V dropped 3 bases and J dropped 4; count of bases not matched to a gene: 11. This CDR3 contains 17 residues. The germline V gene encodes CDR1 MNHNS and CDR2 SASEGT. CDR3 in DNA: TGTGCCAGCAGTGATCACAGCTCGGGACAGGAGGGAAACACCATATATTTT. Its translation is CASSDHSSGQEGNTIYF.

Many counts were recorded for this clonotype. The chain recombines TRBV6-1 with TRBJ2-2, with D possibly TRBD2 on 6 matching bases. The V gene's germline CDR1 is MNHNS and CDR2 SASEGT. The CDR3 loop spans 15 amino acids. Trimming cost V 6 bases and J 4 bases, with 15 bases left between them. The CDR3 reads CASSETLGGTGELFF. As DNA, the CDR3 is TGTGCCAGCAGCGAGACCTTGGGGGGCACCGGGGAGCTGTTTTTT.

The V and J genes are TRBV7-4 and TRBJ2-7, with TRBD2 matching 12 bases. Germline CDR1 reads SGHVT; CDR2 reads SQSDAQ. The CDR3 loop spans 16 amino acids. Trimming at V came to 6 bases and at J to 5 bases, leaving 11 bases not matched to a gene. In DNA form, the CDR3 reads TGTGCCAGCAGAAGGATTCGGGGACTAGCGGGCCACGAGCAGTACTTC. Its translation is CASRRIRGLAGHEQYF.

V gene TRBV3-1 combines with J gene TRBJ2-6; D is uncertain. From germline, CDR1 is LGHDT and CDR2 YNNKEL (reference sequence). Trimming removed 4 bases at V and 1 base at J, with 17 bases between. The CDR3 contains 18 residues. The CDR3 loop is CASSRTGAGLSGANVLTF. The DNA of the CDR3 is TGTGCCAGCAGCCGCACGGGTGCAGGCCTATCTGGGGCCAACGTCCTGACTTTC. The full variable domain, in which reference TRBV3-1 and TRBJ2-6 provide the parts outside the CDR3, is DTAVSQTPKYLVTQMGNDKSIKCEQNLGHDTMYWYKQDSKKFLKIMFSYNNKELIINETVPNRFSPKSPDKAHLNLHINSLELGDSAVYFCASSRTGAGLSGANVLTFGAGSRLTVL.

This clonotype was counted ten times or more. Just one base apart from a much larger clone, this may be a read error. The CDR3 region is CATSVGDFDYTF. In nucleotides, the CDR3 is TGTGCCACCAGTGTAGGTGACTTTGACTACACCTTC. The chain combines TRBV24-1 with TRBJ1-2; no clear D. The germline gives CDR1 KGHDR, CDR2 SFDVKD. The CDR3 sequence is 12 residues long. V lost 5 bases to trimming and J lost 10 bases, with 13 bases between them.

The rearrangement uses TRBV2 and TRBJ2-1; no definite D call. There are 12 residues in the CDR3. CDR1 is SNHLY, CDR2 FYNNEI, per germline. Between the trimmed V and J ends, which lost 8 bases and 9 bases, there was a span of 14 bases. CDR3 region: CASLDQVAEQFF. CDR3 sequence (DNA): TGTGCCAGCTTGGATCAGGTCGCTGAGCAGTTCTTC.

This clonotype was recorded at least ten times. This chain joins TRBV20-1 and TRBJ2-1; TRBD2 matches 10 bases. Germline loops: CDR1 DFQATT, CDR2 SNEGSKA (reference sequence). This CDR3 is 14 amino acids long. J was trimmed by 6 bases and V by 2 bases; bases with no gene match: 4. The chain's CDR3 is CSARSGRGSNEQFF. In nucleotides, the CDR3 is TGCAGTGCTAGAAGCGGGAGGGGGTCCAATGAGCAGTTCTTC.

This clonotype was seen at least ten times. CDR3 sequence: CASSAGENTEAFF. The CDR3 nucleotides read TGTGCCAGCAGCGCTGGTGAGAACACTGAAGCTTTCTTT. This chain connects TRBV2 to TRBJ1-1; no clear D. Trimming took off 6 bases at V and 1 base at J, with 9 bases between the two ends. The CDR3 runs to 13 residues. The germline V gene has CDR1 SNHLY and CDR2 FYNNEI.

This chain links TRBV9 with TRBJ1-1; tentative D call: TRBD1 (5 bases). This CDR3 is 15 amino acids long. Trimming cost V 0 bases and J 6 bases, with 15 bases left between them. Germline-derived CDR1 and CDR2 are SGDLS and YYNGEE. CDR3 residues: CASSVGPQGIPEAFF. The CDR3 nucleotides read TGTGCCAGCAGCGTAGGGCCCCAGGGTATTCCTGAAGCTTTCTTT.

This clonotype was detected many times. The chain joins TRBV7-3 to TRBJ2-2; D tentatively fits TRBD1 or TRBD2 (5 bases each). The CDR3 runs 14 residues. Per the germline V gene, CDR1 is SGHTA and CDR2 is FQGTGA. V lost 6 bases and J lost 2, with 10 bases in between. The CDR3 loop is CASRMGPNTGELFF. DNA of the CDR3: TGTGCCAGCAGGATGGGACCAAACACCGGGGAGCTGTTTTTT.

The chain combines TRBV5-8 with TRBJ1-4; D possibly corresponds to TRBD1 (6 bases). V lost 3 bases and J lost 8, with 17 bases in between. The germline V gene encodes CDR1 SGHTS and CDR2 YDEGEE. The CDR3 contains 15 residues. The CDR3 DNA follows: TGTGCCAGCAGCTGGGGACTAGCAGGGGACGAAAAACTGTTTTTT. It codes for CASSWGLAGDEKLFF.

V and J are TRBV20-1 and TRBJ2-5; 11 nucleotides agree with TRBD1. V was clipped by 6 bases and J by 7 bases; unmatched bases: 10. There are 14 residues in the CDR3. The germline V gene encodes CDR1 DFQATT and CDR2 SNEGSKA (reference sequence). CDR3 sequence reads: CSAQDRGQQATQYF. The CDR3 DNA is TGCAGTGCACAGGACAGGGGGCAGCAGGCGACCCAGTACTTC.

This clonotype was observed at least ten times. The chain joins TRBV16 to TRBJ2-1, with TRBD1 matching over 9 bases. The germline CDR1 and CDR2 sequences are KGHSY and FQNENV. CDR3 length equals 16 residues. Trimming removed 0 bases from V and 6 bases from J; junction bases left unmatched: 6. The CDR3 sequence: CASSQSYRQGGNEQFF. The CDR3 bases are TGTGCCAGCAGCCAATCTTATAGACAGGGGGGCAATGAGCAGTTCTTC.

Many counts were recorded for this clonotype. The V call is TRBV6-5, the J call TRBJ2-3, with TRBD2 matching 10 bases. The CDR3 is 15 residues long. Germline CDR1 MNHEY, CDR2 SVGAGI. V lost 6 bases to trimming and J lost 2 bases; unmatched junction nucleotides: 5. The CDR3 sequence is CASRLAGVFTDTQYF. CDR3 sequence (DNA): TGTGCCAGCAGGCTAGCGGGAGTGTTCACAGATACGCAGTATTTT.

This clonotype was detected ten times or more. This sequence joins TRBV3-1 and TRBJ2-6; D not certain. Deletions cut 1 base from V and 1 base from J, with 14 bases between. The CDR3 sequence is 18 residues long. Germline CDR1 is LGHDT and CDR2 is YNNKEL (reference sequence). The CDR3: CASSQGHPFGSGANVLTF. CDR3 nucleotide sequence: TGTGCCAGCAGCCAAGGACACCCTTTCGGGTCTGGGGCCAACGTCCTGACTTTC.

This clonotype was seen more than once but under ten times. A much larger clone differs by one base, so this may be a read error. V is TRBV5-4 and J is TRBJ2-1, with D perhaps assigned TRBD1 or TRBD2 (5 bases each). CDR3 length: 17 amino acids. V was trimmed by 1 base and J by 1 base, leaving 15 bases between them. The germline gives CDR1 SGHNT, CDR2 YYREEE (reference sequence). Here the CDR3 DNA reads TGTGCCAGCAGCTTGAAGACAGCGAGCGGTTCCTACAATGAGCAGTTCTTC. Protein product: CASSLKTASGSYNEQFF.

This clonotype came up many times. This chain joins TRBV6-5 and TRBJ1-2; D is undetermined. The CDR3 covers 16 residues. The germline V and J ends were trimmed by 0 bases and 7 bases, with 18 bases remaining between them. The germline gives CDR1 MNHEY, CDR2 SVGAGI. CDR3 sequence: CASSYSALVPRSGYTF. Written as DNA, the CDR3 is TGTGCCAGCAGTTACTCGGCGTTGGTCCCACGGAGTGGCTACACCTTC.

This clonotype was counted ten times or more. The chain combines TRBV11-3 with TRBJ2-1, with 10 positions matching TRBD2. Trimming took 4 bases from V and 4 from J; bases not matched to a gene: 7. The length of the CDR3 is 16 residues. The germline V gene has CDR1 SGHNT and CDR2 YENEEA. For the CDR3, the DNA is TGTGCCAGCAGCTCACAGGGGACTAGCGTGTACAATGAGCAGTTCTTC. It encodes CASSSQGTSVYNEQFF.